The clone carrying this T cell receptor (beta chain) was recorded only once. Antigen specificity is unknown. Germline V lookup: CDR1 GTSNPN, CDR2 SVGIG (reference sequence). Trimming left V 0 bases short and J 4 bases short, with 9 bases between. This CDR3 has 13 amino acids. Use of 60 Vbeta and 13 Jbeta primers characterized the PCR. Clones were read by immunoSEQ multiplex PCR, and TCRdb kept only the in-frame ones, dropping some. The data show almost 70,000 clones, roughly 70% seen once. The sample originates from a study of cytomegalovirus exposure and HLA in healthy donors. Across the study: A previous analysis identified 95 million to 130 million unique TCR beta sequences derived from some 170 million T cells. Study-level results: Prior analysis indicated that the majority of TCR beta V segments exhibited productivity approximately 87% or approximately 30% of the time.

This clonotype was sampled from a male donor in good health and CMV-seropositive. The chain uses TRBV30 and TRBJ1-2; the D is unclear. Sequencing was carried out using PBMCs. CDR3 sequence reads: CAWSVGQSYGYTF. CDR3 coding DNA: TGTGCCTGGAGTGTTGGGCAGAGCTATGGCTACACCTTC.